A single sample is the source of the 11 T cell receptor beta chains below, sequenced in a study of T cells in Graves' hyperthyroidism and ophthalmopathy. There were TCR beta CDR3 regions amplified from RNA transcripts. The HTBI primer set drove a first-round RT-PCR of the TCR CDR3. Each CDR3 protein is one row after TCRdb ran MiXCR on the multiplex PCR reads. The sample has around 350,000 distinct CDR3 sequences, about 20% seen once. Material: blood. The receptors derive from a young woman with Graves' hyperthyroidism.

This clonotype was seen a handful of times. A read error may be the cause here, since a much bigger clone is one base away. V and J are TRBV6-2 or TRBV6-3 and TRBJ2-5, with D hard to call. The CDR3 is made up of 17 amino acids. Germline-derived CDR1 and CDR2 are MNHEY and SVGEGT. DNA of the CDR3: TGTGCCAGCAGTTACTCGAAAGGAGCTGGCCACCAAGAGACCAAGTACTTC. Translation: CASSYSKGAGHQETKYF.

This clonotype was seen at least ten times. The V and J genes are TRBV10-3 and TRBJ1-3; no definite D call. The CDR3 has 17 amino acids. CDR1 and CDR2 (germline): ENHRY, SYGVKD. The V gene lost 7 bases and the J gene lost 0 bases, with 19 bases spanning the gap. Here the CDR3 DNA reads TGTGCCATCAATTTCGGATCGACTCCTGACTCTGGAAACACCATATATTTT. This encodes CAINFGSTPDSGNTIYF.

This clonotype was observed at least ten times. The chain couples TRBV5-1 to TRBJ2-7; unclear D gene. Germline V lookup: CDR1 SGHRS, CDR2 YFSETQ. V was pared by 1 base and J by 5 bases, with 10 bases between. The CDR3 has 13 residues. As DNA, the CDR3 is TGCGCCAGCAGCTTGCGGCAGTCTCACGAGCAGTACTTC. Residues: CASSLRQSHEQYF.

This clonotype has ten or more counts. CDR3 sequence (DNA): TGTGCCAGCAGCCAAGATTGGGGAGGAACCACCTTC. As protein: CASSQDWGGTTF. The rearrangement uses TRBV3-1 and TRBJ1-2; D call uncertain. The CDR3 length is 12 residues. Germline V gene sequence: CDR1 LGHDT, CDR2 YNNKEL (reference sequence). Trimming removed 0 bases from V and 13 bases from J, with 12 bases in between.

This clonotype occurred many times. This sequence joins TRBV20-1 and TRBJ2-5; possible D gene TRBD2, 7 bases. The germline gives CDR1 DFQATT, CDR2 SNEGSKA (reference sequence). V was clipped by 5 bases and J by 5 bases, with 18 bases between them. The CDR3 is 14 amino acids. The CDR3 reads CSAPEGGDFETQYF. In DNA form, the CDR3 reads TGCAGTGCTCCCGAAGGGGGGGATTTTGAGACCCAGTACTTC.

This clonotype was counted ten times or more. CDR3 region: CASSLRSGTEAFF. In DNA form, the CDR3 reads TGTGCCAGCAGTTTACGCTCTGGAACTGAAGCTTTCTTT. V gene TRBV12-3 or TRBV12-4 combines with J gene TRBJ1-1; D remains unclear. CDR3 length: 13 residues. V lost 2 bases and J 5 bases, leaving 9 bases between the germline ends.

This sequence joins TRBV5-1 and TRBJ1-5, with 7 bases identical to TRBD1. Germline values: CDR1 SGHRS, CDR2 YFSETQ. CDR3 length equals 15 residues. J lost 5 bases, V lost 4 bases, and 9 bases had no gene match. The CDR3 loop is CASSPTGDFHQPQHF. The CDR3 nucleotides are TGCGCCAGCAGCCCAACAGGGGACTTTCATCAGCCCCAGCATTTT.

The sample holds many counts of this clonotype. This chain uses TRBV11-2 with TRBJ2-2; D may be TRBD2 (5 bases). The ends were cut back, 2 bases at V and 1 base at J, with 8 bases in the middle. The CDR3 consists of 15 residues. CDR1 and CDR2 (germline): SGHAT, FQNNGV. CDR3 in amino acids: CASSLLRGNTGELFF. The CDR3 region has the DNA TGTGCCAGCAGCTTACTTCGGGGGAACACCGGGGAGCTGTTTTTT.

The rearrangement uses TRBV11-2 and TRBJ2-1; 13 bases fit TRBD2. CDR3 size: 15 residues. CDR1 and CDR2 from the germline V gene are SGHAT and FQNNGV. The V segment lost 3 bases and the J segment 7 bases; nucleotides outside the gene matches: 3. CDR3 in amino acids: CASSFTSGGGNEQFF. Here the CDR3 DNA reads TGTGCCAGCAGCTTTACTAGCGGGGGGGGGAATGAGCAGTTCTTC. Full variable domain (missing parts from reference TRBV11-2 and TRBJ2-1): EAGVAQSPRYKIIEKRQSVAFWCNPISGHATLYWYQQILGQGPKLLIQFQNNGVVDDSQLPKDRFSAERLKGVDSTLKIQPAKLEDSAVYLCASSFTSGGGNEQFFGPGTRLTVL.

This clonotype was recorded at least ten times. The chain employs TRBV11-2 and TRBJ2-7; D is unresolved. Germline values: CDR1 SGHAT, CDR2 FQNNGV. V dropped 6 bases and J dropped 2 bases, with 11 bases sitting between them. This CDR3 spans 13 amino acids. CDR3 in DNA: TGTGCCAGCAGTTATGACTTAGCCTACGAGCAGTACTTC. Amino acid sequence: CASSYDLAYEQYF.

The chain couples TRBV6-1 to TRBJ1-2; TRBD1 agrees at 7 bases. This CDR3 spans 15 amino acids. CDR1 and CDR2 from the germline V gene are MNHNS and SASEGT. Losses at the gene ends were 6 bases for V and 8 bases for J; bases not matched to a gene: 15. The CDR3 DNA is TGTGCCAGCAGCAGAGGGGGCAGGGCAGGATCCGGCTACACCTTC. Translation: CASSRGGRAGSGYTF.